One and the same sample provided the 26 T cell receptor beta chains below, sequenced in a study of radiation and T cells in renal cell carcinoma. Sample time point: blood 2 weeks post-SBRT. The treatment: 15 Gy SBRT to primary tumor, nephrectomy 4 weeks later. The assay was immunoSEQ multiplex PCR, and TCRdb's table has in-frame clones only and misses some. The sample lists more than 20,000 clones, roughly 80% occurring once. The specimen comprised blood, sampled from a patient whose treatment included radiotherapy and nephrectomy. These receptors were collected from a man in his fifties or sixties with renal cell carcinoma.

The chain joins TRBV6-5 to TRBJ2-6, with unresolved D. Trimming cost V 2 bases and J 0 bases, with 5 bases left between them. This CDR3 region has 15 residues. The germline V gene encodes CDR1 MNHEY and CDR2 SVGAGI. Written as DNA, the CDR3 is TGTGCCAGCAGTTACGGCAGCTCTGGGGCCAACGTCCTGACTTTC. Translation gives CASSYGSSGANVLTF.

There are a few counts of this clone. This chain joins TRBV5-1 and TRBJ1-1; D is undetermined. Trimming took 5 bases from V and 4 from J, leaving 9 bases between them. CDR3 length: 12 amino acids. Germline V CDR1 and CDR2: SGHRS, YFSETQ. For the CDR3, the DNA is TGCGCCAGCAGAACAACGGGCACTGAAGCTTTCTTT. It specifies CASRTTGTEAFF.

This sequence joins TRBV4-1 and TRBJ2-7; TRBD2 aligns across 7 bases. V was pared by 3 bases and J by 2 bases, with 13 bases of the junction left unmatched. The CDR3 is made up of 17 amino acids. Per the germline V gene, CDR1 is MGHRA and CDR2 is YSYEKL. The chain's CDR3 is CASSHAAGLGNPYEQYF. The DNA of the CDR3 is TGCGCCAGCAGCCATGCAGCGGGACTCGGGAATCCCTACGAGCAGTACTTC.

The CDR3 coding sequence is TGTGCCAGCAGCGGCACCGGGGGGAGGGCCAAAAACATTCAGTACTTC. Protein: CASSGTGGRAKNIQYF. The chain couples TRBV9 to TRBJ2-4, with TRBD2 matching 7 bases. The junction had 7 bases not matched to a gene; V was cut back by 3 bases and J by 1 base. The CDR3 runs 16 residues. CDR1 SGDLS and CDR2 YYNGEE come from the germline V gene.

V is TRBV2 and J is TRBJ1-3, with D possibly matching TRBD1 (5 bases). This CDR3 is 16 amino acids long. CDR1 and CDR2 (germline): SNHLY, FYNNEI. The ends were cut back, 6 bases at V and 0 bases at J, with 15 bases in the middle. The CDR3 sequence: CASSWDRTLSGNTIYF. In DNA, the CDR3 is TGTGCCAGCAGCTGGGACCGTACACTCTCTGGAAACACCATATATTTT.

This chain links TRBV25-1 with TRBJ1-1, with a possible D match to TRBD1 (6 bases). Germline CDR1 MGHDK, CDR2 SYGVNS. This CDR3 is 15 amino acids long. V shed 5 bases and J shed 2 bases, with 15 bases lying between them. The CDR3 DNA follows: TGTGCCAGCAGTTCCCAGGGGCCCTTAAACACTGAAGCTTTCTTT. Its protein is CASSSQGPLNTEAFF. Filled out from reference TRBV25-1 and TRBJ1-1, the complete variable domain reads EADIYQTPRYLVIGTGKKITLECSQTMGHDKMYWYQQDPGMELHLIHYSYGVNSTEKGDLSSESTVSRIRTEHFPLTLESARPSHTSQYLCASSSQGPLNTEAFFGQGTRLTVV.

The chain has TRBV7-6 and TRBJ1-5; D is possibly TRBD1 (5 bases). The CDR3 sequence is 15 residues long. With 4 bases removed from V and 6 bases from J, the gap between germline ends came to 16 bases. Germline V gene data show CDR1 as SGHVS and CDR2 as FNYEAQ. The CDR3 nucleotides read TGTGCCAGCAGCTCCACCGTAGGAGGGACTCAGCCCCAGCATTTT. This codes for CASSSTVGGTQPQHF.

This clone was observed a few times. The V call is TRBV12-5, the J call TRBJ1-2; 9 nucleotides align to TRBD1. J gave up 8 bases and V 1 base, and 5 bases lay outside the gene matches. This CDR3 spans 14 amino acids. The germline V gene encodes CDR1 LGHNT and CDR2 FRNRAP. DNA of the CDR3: TGTGCTAGTGGTTTGGAACAGGGGGCGCGCGGCTACACCTTC. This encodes CASGLEQGARGYTF.

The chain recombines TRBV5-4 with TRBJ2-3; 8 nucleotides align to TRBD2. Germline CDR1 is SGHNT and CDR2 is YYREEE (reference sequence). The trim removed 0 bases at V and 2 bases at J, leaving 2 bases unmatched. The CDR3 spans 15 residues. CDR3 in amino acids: CASSLGGRSTDTQYF. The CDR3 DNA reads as TGTGCCAGCAGCTTGGGCGGGAGGTCCACAGATACGCAGTATTTT.

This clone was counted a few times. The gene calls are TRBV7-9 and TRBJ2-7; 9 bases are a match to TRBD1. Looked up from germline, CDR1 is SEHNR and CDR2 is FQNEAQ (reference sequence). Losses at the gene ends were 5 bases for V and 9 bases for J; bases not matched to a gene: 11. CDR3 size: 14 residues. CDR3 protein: CASSQLQGAVGQYF. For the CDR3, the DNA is TGTGCCAGCAGCCAGTTACAGGGGGCTGTAGGGCAGTACTTC.

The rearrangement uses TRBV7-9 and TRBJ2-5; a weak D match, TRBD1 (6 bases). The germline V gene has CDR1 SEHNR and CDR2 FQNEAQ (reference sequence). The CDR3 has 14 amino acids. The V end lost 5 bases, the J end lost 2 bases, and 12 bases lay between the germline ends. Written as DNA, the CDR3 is TGTGCCAGCAGCCTGGGACACCTACAAGAGACCCAGTACTTC. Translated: CASSLGHLQETQYF.

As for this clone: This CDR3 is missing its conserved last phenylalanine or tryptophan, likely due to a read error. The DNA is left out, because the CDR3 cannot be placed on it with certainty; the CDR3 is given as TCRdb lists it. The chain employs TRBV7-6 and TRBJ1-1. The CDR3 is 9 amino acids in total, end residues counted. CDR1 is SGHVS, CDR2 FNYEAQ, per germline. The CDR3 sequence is CASSLYPSR.

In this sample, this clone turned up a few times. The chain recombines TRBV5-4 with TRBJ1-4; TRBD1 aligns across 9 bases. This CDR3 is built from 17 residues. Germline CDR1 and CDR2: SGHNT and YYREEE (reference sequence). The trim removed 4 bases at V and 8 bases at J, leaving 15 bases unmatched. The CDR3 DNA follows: TGTGCCAGCAGCCCGACGGGACAGGGTCGGGGAGGGGAAAAACTGTTTTTT. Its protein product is CASSPTGQGRGGEKLFF. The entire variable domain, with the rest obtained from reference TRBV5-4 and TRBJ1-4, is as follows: ETGVTQSPTHLIKTRGQQVTLRCSSQSGHNTVSWYQQALGQGPQFIFQYYREEENGRGNFPPRFSGLQFPNYSSELNVNALELDDSALYLCASSPTGQGRGGEKLFFGSGTQLSVL.

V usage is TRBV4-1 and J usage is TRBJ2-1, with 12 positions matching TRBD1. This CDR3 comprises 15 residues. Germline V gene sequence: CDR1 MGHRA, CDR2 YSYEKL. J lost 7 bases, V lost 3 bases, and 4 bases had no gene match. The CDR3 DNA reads TGCGCCAGCAGCCAGATGGGACAGGGGGCAAATGAGCAGTTCTTC. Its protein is CASSQMGQGANEQFF.

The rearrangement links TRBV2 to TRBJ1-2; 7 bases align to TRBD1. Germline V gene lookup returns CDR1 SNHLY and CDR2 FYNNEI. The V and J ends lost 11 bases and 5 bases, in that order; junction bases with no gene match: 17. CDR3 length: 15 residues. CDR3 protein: CAGAGQPRAMYGYTF. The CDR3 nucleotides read TGTGCCGGGGCGGGACAGCCGAGGGCTATGTATGGCTACACCTTC.

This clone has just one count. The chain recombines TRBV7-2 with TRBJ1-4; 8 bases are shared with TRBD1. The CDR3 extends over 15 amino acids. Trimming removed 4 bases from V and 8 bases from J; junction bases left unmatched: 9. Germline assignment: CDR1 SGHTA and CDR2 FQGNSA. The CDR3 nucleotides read TGTGCCAGCAGCTCGGGGCACAGGGGGGGCGAAAAACTGTTTTTT. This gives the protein CASSSGHRGGEKLFF.

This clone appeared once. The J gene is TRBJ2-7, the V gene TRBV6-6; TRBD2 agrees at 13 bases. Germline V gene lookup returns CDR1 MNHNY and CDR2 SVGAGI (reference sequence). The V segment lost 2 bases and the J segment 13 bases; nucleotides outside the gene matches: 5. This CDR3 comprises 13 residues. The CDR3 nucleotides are TGTGCCAGCAGTTACGGACTAGCGGGAGTTTATTACTTC. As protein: CASSYGLAGVYYF.

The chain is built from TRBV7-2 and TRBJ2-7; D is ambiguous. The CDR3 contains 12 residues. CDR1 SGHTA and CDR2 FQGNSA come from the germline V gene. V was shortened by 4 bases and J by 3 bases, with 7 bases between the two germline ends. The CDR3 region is CASSSSNYEQYF. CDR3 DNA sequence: TGTGCCAGCAGCTCCAGCAACTACGAGCAGTACTTC.

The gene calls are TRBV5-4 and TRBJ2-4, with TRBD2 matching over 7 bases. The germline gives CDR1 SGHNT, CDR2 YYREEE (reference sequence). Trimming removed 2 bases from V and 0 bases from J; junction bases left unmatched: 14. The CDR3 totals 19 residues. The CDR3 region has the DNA TGTGCCAGCAGCTTCAGAGCGGGACCCTTTGGGGTAGCCAAAAACATTCAGTACTTC. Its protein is CASSFRAGPFGVAKNIQYF.

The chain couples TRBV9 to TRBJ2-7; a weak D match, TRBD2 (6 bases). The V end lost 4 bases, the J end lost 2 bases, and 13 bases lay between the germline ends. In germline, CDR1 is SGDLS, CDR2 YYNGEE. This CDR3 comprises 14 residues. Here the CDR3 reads CASSPWGDPYEQYF. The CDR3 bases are TGTGCCAGCAGCCCATGGGGGGACCCCTACGAGCAGTACTTC.

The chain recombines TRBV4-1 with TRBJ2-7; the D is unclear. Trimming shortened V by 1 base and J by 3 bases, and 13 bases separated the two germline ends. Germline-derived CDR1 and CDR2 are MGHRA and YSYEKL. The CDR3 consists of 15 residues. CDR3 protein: CASSQGTDAYYEQYF. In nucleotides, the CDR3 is TGCGCCAGCAGCCAAGGGACGGACGCATACTACGAGCAGTACTTC.

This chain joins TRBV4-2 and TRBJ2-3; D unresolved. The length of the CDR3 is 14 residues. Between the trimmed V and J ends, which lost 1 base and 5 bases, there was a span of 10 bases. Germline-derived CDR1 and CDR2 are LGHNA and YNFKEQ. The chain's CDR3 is CASSQGLALDTQYF. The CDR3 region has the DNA TGTGCCAGCAGCCAAGGTTTAGCCCTAGATACGCAGTATTTT.

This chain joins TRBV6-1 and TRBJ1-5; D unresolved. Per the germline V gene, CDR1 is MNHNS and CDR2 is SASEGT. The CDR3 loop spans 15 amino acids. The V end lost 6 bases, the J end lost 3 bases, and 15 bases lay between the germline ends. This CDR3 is CASRDGRRDNQPQHF. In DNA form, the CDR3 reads TGTGCCAGCAGGGACGGAAGACGGGACAATCAGCCCCAGCATTTT.

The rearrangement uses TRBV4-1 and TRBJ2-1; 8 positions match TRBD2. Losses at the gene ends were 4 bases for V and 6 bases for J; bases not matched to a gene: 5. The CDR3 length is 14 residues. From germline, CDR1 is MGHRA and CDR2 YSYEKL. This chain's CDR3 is CASSRAGGGNEQFF. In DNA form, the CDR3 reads TGCGCCAGCAGCCGCGCGGGAGGAGGCAATGAGCAGTTCTTC.

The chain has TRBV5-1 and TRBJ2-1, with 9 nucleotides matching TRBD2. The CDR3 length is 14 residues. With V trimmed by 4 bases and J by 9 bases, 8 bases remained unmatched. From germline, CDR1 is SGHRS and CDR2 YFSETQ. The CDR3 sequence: CASSGLAGVIEQFF. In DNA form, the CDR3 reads TGCGCCAGCAGCGGGTTAGCGGGAGTAATTGAGCAGTTCTTC.

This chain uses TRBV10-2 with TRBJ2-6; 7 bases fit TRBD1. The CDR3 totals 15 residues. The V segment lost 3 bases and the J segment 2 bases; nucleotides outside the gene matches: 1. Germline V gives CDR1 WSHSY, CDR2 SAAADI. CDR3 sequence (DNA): TGCGCCAGCAGTGACACAGGGGCTGGGGCCAACGTCCTGACTTTC. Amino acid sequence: CASSDTGAGANVLTF.